This T cell receptor (beta chain) was profiled in a study of response to subunit inactivated influenza vaccine. Study-wide results and caveats: T cells newly recruited by each seasonal influenza vaccination are few, the authors suggested.

At least ten counts were recorded for this clonotype. What it binds is not known. MiXCR, run by TCRdb on the RT-PCR reads, gives a single entry per CDR3 protein. The table includes fewer than 600,000 distinct CDR3 sequences, 7.2% detected once. This CDR3 contains 12 residues. The V gene's germline CDR1 is LGHDT and CDR2 YNNKEL (reference sequence). V was clipped by 5 bases and J by 4 bases, with 8 bases between them. This chain connects TRBV3-1 to TRBJ1-1; D gene ambiguous. The clonotype comes from a man aged 50 to 75 who received an inactivated influenza vaccine. The starting material was PBMCs from blood, obtained roughly 24 months after vaccination. CDR3 sequence: CASSSRSTEAFF. As DNA, the CDR3 is TGTGCCAGCAGCTCCCGAAGCACTGAAGCTTTCTTT.